This TCR beta chain was observed in a study of OX40 agonist ivuxolimab in advanced cancers. Study background: The study gave patients intravenous ivuxolimab at 0.01 to 10 mg/kg every 2 weeks. Participants averaged approximately 60 years of age (range about 23 to 79) and were less than 85% male.

Produced via immunoSEQ multiplex PCR; TCRdb's table is partial and in-frame only. In the table there are some 77,000 clones, over 75% of which are singletons. Germline V lookup: CDR1 SGHRS, CDR2 YFSETQ. Trimming removed 3 bases from V and 0 bases from J, with 18 bases in between. CDR3 length: 18 residues. The receptor's source is an adult with an advanced solid tumor such as melanoma, head and neck, liver or kidney cancer. The V gene is TRBV5-1, the J gene TRBJ1-4; D is unclear. The sample in question was CD4+ or CD8+ T cells sorted from blood, obtained in a trial of the OX40 agonist ivuxolimab. The CDR3 spells CASSSATLSTATNEKLFF. DNA for the CDR3: TGCGCCAGCAGCTCAGCCACCCTGAGTACAGCAACTAATGAAAAACTGTTTTTT.